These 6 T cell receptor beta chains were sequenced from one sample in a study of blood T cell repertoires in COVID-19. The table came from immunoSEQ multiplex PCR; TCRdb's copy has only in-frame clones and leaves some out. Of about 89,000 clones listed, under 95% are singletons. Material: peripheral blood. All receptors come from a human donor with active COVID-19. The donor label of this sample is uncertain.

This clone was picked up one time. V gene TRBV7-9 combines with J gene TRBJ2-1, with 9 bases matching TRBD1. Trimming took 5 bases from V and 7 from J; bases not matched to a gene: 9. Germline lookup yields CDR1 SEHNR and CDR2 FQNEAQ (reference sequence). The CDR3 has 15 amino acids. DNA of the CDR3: TGTGCCAGCAGCCCCCCCGGGACAGGGTTAAATGAGCAGTTCTTC. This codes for CASSPPGTGLNEQFF.

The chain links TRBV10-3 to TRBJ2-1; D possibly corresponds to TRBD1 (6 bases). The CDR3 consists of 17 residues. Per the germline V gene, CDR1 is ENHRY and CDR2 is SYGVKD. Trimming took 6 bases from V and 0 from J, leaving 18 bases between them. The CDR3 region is CAISPMTGRTSYNEQFF. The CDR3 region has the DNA TGTGCCATCAGCCCCATGACAGGAAGAACCTCCTACAATGAGCAGTTCTTC.

CDR3 bases: TGCGCCAGCAGCTTGGCCGGACAGGGAGCTAATGAAAAACTGTTTTTT. Amino acid sequence: CASSLAGQGANEKLFF. The chain joins TRBV5-1 to TRBJ1-4; 8 bases are a match to TRBD1. The V gene's germline CDR1 is SGHRS and CDR2 YFSETQ. The CDR3 is made up of 16 amino acids. V lost 0 bases, J lost 3 bases, and 4 bases stayed unmatched.

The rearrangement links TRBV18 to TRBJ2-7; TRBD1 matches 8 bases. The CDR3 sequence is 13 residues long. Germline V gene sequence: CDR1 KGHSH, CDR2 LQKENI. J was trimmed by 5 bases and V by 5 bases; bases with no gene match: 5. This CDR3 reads CASSSDREDEQYF. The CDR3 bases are TGTGCCAGCTCATCGGACAGGGAGGACGAGCAGTACTTC.

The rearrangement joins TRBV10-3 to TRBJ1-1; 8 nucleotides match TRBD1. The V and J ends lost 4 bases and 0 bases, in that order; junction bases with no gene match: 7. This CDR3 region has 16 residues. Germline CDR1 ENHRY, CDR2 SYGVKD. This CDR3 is CAISVDRGAMNTEAFF. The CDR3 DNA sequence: TGTGCCATCAGTGTAGACAGGGGCGCAATGAACACTGAAGCTTTCTTT.

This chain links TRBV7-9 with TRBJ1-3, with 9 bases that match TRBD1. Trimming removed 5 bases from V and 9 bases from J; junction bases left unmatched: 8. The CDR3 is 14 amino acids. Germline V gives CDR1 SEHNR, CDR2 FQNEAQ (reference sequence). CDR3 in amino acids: CASSPGQGRSTIYF. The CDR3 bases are TGTGCCAGCAGCCCTGGACAGGGGAGATCCACCATATATTTT.